This T cell receptor (beta chain) was found in a study of technical replicates of blood from a handful of donors. Only in-frame clones appear in the TCRdb table, and some are missing; sequencing was by immunoSEQ multiplex PCR. The sample has roughly 70,000 clones, approximately 94% seen once. V was cut by 7 bases and J by 0 bases, with 10 bases left in between. This CDR3 has 14 amino acids. Germline assignment: CDR1 SNHLY and CDR2 FYNNEI. The sample consisted of T cells isolated from PBMCs. The chain has TRBV2 and TRBJ2-1; D is perhaps TRBD2 (5 bases). The sequence was obtained from a human donor in good health. CDR3 sequence: CASTSAVSYNEQFF. Written as DNA, the CDR3 is TGTGCCAGCACTTCAGCGGTCTCCTACAATGAGCAGTTCTTC.